A single sample is the source of the 21 T cell receptor beta chains below, sequenced in a study of blood T cell repertoires in COVID-19. Sequencing used immunoSEQ multiplex PCR; TCRdb keeps in-frame clones, though not all of them. Seen here are approximately 58,000 clones, 85% observed once, and the top ten hold 4.7%. Sequenced: peripheral blood. These receptors came from a middle-aged man with active COVID-19.

The chain combines TRBV5-1 with TRBJ1-4; D gene unclear. CDR3 length: 13 amino acids. The V end was cut by 3 bases, the J end by 10 bases, with 13 bases between. Germline assignment: CDR1 SGHRS and CDR2 YFSETQ. The CDR3 coding sequence is TGCGCCAGCAGCTCCCAGGAAATCGGAAAACTGTTTTTT. As protein: CASSSQEIGKLFF.

The chain combines TRBV27 with TRBJ1-1; TRBD1 matches at 9 bases. CDR3 length: 16 amino acids. V dropped 3 bases and J dropped 3; count of bases not matched to a gene: 8. From germline, CDR1 is MNHEY and CDR2 SMNVEV (reference sequence). CDR3 protein: CASSFGGQGSDTEAFF. Written as DNA, the CDR3 is TGTGCCAGCAGTTTTGGGGGACAGGGATCCGACACTGAAGCTTTCTTT.

The genes are TRBV5-1 and TRBJ2-3; 8 nucleotides agree with TRBD1. Germline V lookup: CDR1 SGHRS, CDR2 YFSETQ. The CDR3 has 15 residues. Trimming removed 4 bases from V and 4 bases from J; junction bases left unmatched: 8. The DNA of the CDR3 is TGCGCCAGCAGCGTAGACAGGGGAGTTGCAGATACGCAGTATTTT. Translation: CASSVDRGVADTQYF.

This clone appeared once. This chain links TRBV4-1 with TRBJ2-3, with 10 positions matching TRBD1. The CDR3 has 16 amino acids. Trimming took 5 bases from V and 4 from J; bases not matched to a gene: 9. The germline V gene encodes CDR1 MGHRA and CDR2 YSYEKL. The CDR3 spells CASSSRQGARADTQYF. CDR3 nucleotide sequence: TGCGCCAGCAGCTCCCGACAGGGGGCGCGGGCAGATACGCAGTATTTT.

This clone was counted once. The rearrangement joins TRBV14 to TRBJ2-1; 7 bases line up with TRBD2. The germline gives CDR1 SGHDN, CDR2 FVKESK. CDR3 length equals 14 residues. The V and J ends lost 4 bases and 8 bases, in that order; junction bases with no gene match: 8. The CDR3 spells CASSPTLADDEQFF. The CDR3 bases are TGTGCCAGCAGCCCTACCCTAGCGGACGATGAGCAGTTCTTC.

The rearrangement joins TRBV28 to TRBJ1-4; 11 bases are shared with TRBD1. The CDR3 totals 17 residues. Germline CDR1 is MDHEN and CDR2 is SYDVKM. The junction had 12 bases not matched to a gene; V was cut back by 5 bases and J by 7 bases. DNA of the CDR3: TGTGCCAGCAGTCCCCAATTCTTGGACAGGGGGCTTGAAAAACTGTTTTTT. Amino acid sequence: CASSPQFLDRGLEKLFF.

This clone was seen a handful of times. V is TRBV7-2 and J is TRBJ2-2; 11 positions agree with TRBD1. The germline V gene encodes CDR1 SGHTA and CDR2 FQGNSA. The CDR3 sequence is 13 residues long. V was pared by 10 bases and J by 8 bases, with 6 bases of the junction left unmatched. The CDR3 DNA reads TGTGCCATCAGGACAGGGGGCTTAGGGGAGCTGTTTTTT. Amino acid sequence: CAIRTGGLGELFF.

Here the CDR3 reads CASSLLSQEEQYF. CDR3 nucleotide sequence: TGTGCCAGCAGCCTCCTCTCGCAGGAAGAGCAGTACTTC. V is TRBV3-1 (or the pseudogene TRBV3-2) and J is TRBJ2-7; D not resolved. CDR3 length: 13 amino acids. V was clipped by 4 bases and J by 7 bases, with 14 bases between them. CDR1 is LGHDT, CDR2 YNNKEL, per germline (reference sequence).

This clone was counted only a few times. V gene TRBV28 combines with J gene TRBJ2-7, with TRBD1 matching over 9 bases. The CDR3 has 15 residues. The trim removed 5 bases at V and 3 bases at J, leaving 8 bases unmatched. In germline, CDR1 is MDHEN, CDR2 SYDVKM. In nucleotides, the CDR3 is TGTGCCAGCAGTACAGGGGGCTCTTATATCTACGAGCAGTACTTC. Translated: CASSTGGSYIYEQYF.

This chain uses TRBV12-5 with TRBJ1-2; no reliable D call. Trimming pared 1 base from V and 4 bases from J, leaving 10 bases between. The CDR3 extends over 14 amino acids. The germline V gene has CDR1 LGHNT and CDR2 FRNRAP. The CDR3 protein is CASGLGQDSYGYTF. CDR3 bases: TGTGCTAGTGGTTTGGGTCAAGATAGCTATGGCTACACCTTC.

The chain is built from TRBV27 and TRBJ2-1; 7 nucleotides match TRBD2. Trimming removed 2 bases from V and 7 bases from J; junction bases left unmatched: 14. CDR3 length: 17 amino acids. CDR1 and CDR2 from the germline V gene are MNHEY and SMNVEV (reference sequence). CDR3 nucleotides: TGTGCCAGCAGTTTACTCTGGACTAGTAACCTCCTAAATGAGCAGTTCTTC. Its protein is CASSLLWTSNLLNEQFF.

The rearrangement links TRBV4-1 to TRBJ2-5; D gene unclear. This CDR3 region has 15 residues. Trimming removed 1 base from V and 2 bases from J, with 11 bases in between. Germline CDR1 and CDR2: MGHRA and YSYEKL. This chain's CDR3 is CASSQAALHQETQYF. For the CDR3, the DNA is TGCGCCAGCAGCCAAGCCGCCTTACATCAAGAGACCCAGTACTTC.

The gene calls are TRBV7-8 and TRBJ1-5; D ambiguous. V was cut by 0 bases and J by 4 bases, with 13 bases left in between. CDR1 is SGHVS, CDR2 FQNEAQ, per germline. This CDR3 spans 16 amino acids. The CDR3, as DNA: TGTGCCAGCAGCTTAGCGAGGGTTAATGCTAATCAGCCCCAGCATTTT. It translates to CASSLARVNANQPQHF.

The chain is built from TRBV19 and TRBJ2-1, with a weak D call TRBD2 (6 bases). CDR1 and CDR2 (germline): LNHDA, SQIVND (reference sequence). This CDR3 is built from 16 residues. Trimming took 4 bases from V and 4 from J, leaving 17 bases between them. CDR3 sequence: CASSTSRGGSYNEQFF. The CDR3 DNA is TGTGCCAGTAGTACATCCCGAGGAGGGAGTTACAATGAGCAGTTCTTC.

The chain has TRBV30 and TRBJ2-1; D ambiguous. Germline CDR1 is GTSNPN and CDR2 is SVGIG (reference sequence). The CDR3 has 12 amino acids. The V and J ends lost 1 base and 4 bases respectively, with 5 bases between them. CDR3 DNA sequence: TGTGCCTGGAGTGGAGGATACAATGAGCAGTTCTTC. This sequence encodes CAWSGGYNEQFF.

This chain uses TRBV11-2 with TRBJ2-3; 10 bases fit TRBD1. This CDR3 spans 15 amino acids. Germline V CDR1 and CDR2: SGHAT, FQNNGV. The V gene end was trimmed by 5 bases and the J gene end by 11 bases; junction bases not matched to a gene: 13. The CDR3 DNA sequence: TGTGCCAGCAGCCGGGACAGGGGTCATCTAATATGGCAGTATTTT. It yields the protein CASSRDRGHLIWQYF.

There are a few counts of this clone. The chain joins TRBV19 to TRBJ2-6; D is uncertain. Germline loops: CDR1 LNHDA, CDR2 SQIVND (reference sequence). V lost 3 bases to trimming and J lost 6 bases, with 12 bases between them. This CDR3 contains 15 residues. The CDR3: CASSIDTTLANVLTF. Written as DNA, the CDR3 is TGTGCCAGTAGTATCGACACCACCTTGGCCAACGTCCTGACTTTC.

This clone was recorded once. J is TRBJ2-5 and V is TRBV24-1; 10 bases map to TRBD1. V was clipped by 9 bases and J by 2 bases; unmatched bases: 17. This CDR3 is built from 18 residues. CDR1 and CDR2 from the germline V gene are KGHDR and SFDVKD. This CDR3 is CATSWGGTGDTSQETQYF. CDR3 nucleotides: TGTGCCACCTCTTGGGGGGGGACAGGGGACACCTCACAAGAGACCCAGTACTTC.

The rearrangement joins TRBV5-4 to TRBJ2-3; 14 bases align to TRBD2. The CDR3 spans 16 residues. V gave up 4 bases and J gave up 6 bases; unmatched junction bases: 7. CDR1 is SGHNT and CDR2 is YYREEE in the germline V gene (reference sequence). Written as DNA, the CDR3 is TGTGCCAGCAGCAAGACTAGCGGGAGGGCCTTGGATACGCAGTATTTT. Protein sequence: CASSKTSGRALDTQYF.

The chain carries TRBV9 and TRBJ1-3; 9 bases match TRBD1. This CDR3 contains 15 residues. The junction had 6 bases not matched to a gene; V was cut back by 3 bases and J by 5 bases. Per germline, CDR1 SGDLS and CDR2 YYNGEE. The CDR3 DNA follows: TGTGCCAGCAGCGCTCCTGGGACAGGGAGAAACACCATATATTTT. Translated: CASSAPGTGRNTIYF.

This clone was found once. CDR3 nucleotides: TGTGCCAGCAGCCCCCTCGGGACTAGTACCTACGAGCAGTACTTC. Protein: CASSPLGTSTYEQYF. V gene TRBV5-5 combines with J gene TRBJ2-7; 8 nucleotides agree with TRBD2. The length of the CDR3 is 15 residues. V was clipped by 4 bases and J by 2 bases; unmatched bases: 8. Germline CDR1 SGHKS, CDR2 YYEKEE (reference sequence).